These 17 T cell receptor beta chains came from one sample sequenced in a study of T cell responses to AZD1222 COVID-19 vaccine. Only in-frame clones appear in the TCRdb table, and some are missing; sequencing was by immunoSEQ multiplex PCR. The sample comprises 55,000 to 75,000 clones, about nine tenths of which are singletons, and roughly 7.3% rests with the top ten. This sample comprised peripheral blood, obtained on day 0 of AZD1222 vaccination. The receptors come from an adult in good health.

V is TRBV18 and J is TRBJ2-7; TRBD1 matches at 10 bases. The CDR3 loop spans 14 amino acids. In germline, CDR1 is KGHSH, CDR2 LQKENI. J was trimmed by 6 bases and V by 6 bases; bases with no gene match: 8. The CDR3 coding sequence is TGTGCCAGCTCGCCCGCCGGACAGGGGGGCGAGCAGTACTTC. Translated, it gives CASSPAGQGGEQYF.

The V and J genes are TRBV6-4 and TRBJ2-2, with 11 positions matching TRBD2. With 8 bases clipped from V and 4 bases from J, the junction kept 3 bases outside the gene matches. Germline values: CDR1 MRHNA, CDR2 SNTAGT. The CDR3 is 14 amino acids. CDR3 amino acids: CASQTSGTTGELFF. The CDR3 DNA reads as TGTGCCAGCCAGACTAGCGGGACCACCGGGGAGCTGTTTTTT.

The rearrangement links TRBV4-1 to TRBJ2-7, with D perhaps matching TRBD2 (5 bases). CDR1 is MGHRA, CDR2 YSYEKL, per germline. CDR3 length: 16 amino acids. V lost 1 base and J lost 3, with 16 bases in between. CDR3 DNA sequence: TGCGCCAGCAGCCAAGGCCGAGGGAGCGGACTCTACGAGCAGTACTTC. Protein sequence: CASSQGRGSGLYEQYF.

The rearrangement uses TRBV27 and TRBJ2-2; 8 nucleotides line up with TRBD2. The germline gives CDR1 MNHEY, CDR2 SMNVEV (reference sequence). This CDR3 region has 14 residues. Trimming at V came to 8 bases and at J to 6 bases, leaving 8 bases not matched to a gene. CDR3 in amino acids: CASGKREYAGELFF. In DNA form, the CDR3 reads TGTGCCAGCGGTAAGCGGGAGTACGCCGGGGAGCTGTTTTTT.

The chain combines TRBV7-3 with TRBJ2-1, with 9 bases aligning to TRBD2. Unmatched junction bases numbered 1, after V lost 1 base and J lost 9 bases. The CDR3 is 13 amino acids. Germline loops: CDR1 SGHTA, CDR2 FQGTGA. CDR3 sequence (DNA): TGTGCCAGCAGCTTAAGCGGGAGGGGTGAGCAGTTCTTC. This translates into CASSLSGRGEQFF.

The CDR3: CASSKRLAGAHGSQETQYF. The CDR3 DNA reads as TGTGCCAGCAGCAAACGGCTAGCGGGAGCCCATGGAAGCCAAGAGACCCAGTACTTC. The chain has TRBV21-1 and TRBJ2-5; the D call of TRBD2 is as the table states it, not checked on the DNA. TRBV21-1 is classified as a pseudogene. CDR3 length: 19 amino acids.

The gene calls are TRBV7-9 and TRBJ1-1; TRBD1 is a possible D gene (6 bases). CDR1 and CDR2 from the germline V gene are SEHNR and FQNEAQ (reference sequence). Between the trimmed V and J ends, which lost 3 bases and 5 bases, there was a span of 16 bases. This CDR3 is 15 amino acids long. The CDR3 DNA reads as TGTGCCAGCAGCTTTAAGGGGGAGGTCGGTACTGAAGCTTTCTTT. Translation gives CASSFKGEVGTEAFF.

This clone was seen just once. The V call is TRBV19, the J call TRBJ1-2; D gene ambiguous. Germline assignment: CDR1 LNHDA and CDR2 SQIVND (reference sequence). This CDR3 has 12 amino acids. V gave up 1 base and J gave up 7 bases, with 7 bases separating them. The CDR3 loop reads CASSIGRSGYTF. CDR3 bases: TGTGCCAGTAGTATAGGCCGAAGTGGCTACACCTTC.

The gene calls are TRBV4-1 and TRBJ2-2, with D perhaps matching TRBD1 (7 bases). Germline assignment: CDR1 MGHRA and CDR2 YSYEKL. This CDR3 is 15 amino acids long. V shed 6 bases and J shed 2 bases, with 13 bases lying between them. The CDR3 DNA follows: TGCGCCAGCAGGTTCAGGGGGACTAACACCGGGGAGCTGTTTTTT. It yields the protein CASRFRGTNTGELFF.

The chain recombines TRBV7-6 with TRBJ2-1, with TRBD2 identical over 10 bases. This CDR3 has 17 residues. The germline gives CDR1 SGHVS, CDR2 FNYEAQ. The junction had 6 bases not matched to a gene; V was cut back by 1 base and J by 3 bases. The CDR3 spells CASSLVRRTSGYNEQFF. The CDR3 region has the DNA TGTGCCAGCAGCTTAGTTCGACGGACTAGCGGCTACAATGAGCAGTTCTTC. The full variable domain, completed using reference TRBV7-6 and TRBJ2-1, is GAGVSQSPRYKVTKRGQDVALRCDPISGHVSLYWYRQALGQGPEFLTYFNYEAQQDKSGLPNDRFSAERPEGSISTLTIQRTEQRDSAMYRCASSLVRRTSGYNEQFFGPGTRLTVL.

The chain employs TRBV28 and TRBJ1-4; D may be TRBD1 (6 bases). Germline V lookup: CDR1 MDHEN, CDR2 SYDVKM. V lost 8 bases to trimming and J lost 1 base, with 8 bases between them. This CDR3 spans 13 amino acids. The CDR3 DNA reads as TGTGCCAGCCAAGGGGGAACTAATGAAAAACTGTTTTTT. Its protein is CASQGGTNEKLFF.

The chain recombines TRBV3-1 (or the pseudogene TRBV3-2) with TRBJ2-3; TRBD2 agrees at 9 bases. V shed 5 bases and J 3 bases; nucleotides not matched to a gene: 3. CDR1 LGHDT and CDR2 YNNKEL come from the germline V gene (reference sequence). The CDR3 runs 14 residues. The CDR3 protein is CASSISGSTDTQYF. As DNA, the CDR3 is TGTGCCAGCAGCATTAGCGGGAGTACAGATACGCAGTATTTT.

The chain combines TRBV19 with TRBJ2-1, with 11 bases fitting TRBD2. The trim removed 0 bases at V and 2 bases at J, leaving 3 bases unmatched. The germline CDR1 and CDR2 sequences are LNHDA and SQIVND (reference sequence). The CDR3 has 17 residues. The CDR3 region is CASSIDLAGGTYNEQFF. In DNA form, the CDR3 reads TGTGCCAGTAGTATAGATTTAGCGGGAGGGACCTACAATGAGCAGTTCTTC.

This chain uses TRBV29-1 with TRBJ1-6, with 9 bases fitting TRBD1. The CDR3 is 15 residues long. The V gene's germline CDR1 is SQVTM and CDR2 ANQGSEA. Germline trimming cut 6 bases from V and 7 bases from J; bases unmatched to any gene: 10. As DNA, the CDR3 is TGCAGCGTCGCCAGCGGGGACAGGGCGAATTCACCCCTCCACTTT. Encoded protein: CSVASGDRANSPLHF. The whole variable domain, remainder taken from reference TRBV29-1 and TRBJ1-6, is SAVISQKPSRDICQRGTSLTIQCQVDSQVTMMFWYRQQPGQSLTLIATANQGSEATYESGFVIDKFPISRPNLTFSTLTVSNMSPEDSSIYLCSVASGDRANSPLHFGNGTRLTVT.

This clone turned up a few times. The chain joins TRBV28 to TRBJ2-7; 8 nucleotides match TRBD2. The CDR3 covers 15 residues. Losses at the gene ends were 3 bases for V and 1 base for J; bases not matched to a gene: 5. The germline V gene has CDR1 MDHEN and CDR2 SYDVKM. DNA of the CDR3: TGTGCCAGCAGTTTCGTACTAGCGGCTTCCTACGAGCAGTACTTC. Its protein is CASSFVLAASYEQYF.

J is TRBJ1-1 and V is TRBV7-8, with D possibly being TRBD1 (5 bases). Deletions cut 7 bases from V and 4 bases from J, with 22 bases between. The CDR3 runs 16 residues. The germline V gene has CDR1 SGHVS and CDR2 FQNEAQ. As DNA, the CDR3 is TGTGCCAGCACCCATTTTCAGAGCAGGGTTCTCACTGAAGCTTTCTTT. Its translation: CASTHFQSRVLTEAFF.

The V call is TRBV28, the J call TRBJ1-1, with D hard to call. Deletions cut 6 bases from V and 1 base from J, with 12 bases between. CDR3 length: 14 residues. Germline CDR1 reads MDHEN; CDR2 reads SYDVKM. CDR3: CASSRSGRNTEAFF. The CDR3 DNA follows: TGTGCCAGCAGCCGTTCCGGGAGGAACACTGAAGCTTTCTTT. Together with reference TRBV28 and TRBJ1-1, the CDR3 gives the full variable domain: DVKVTQSSRYLVKRTGEKVFLECVQDMDHENMFWYRQDPGLGLRLIYFSYDVKMKEKGDIPEGYSVSREKKERFSLILESASTNQTSMYLCASSRSGRNTEAFFGQGTRLTVV.